This TCR beta chain appears in the sequencing data of a study of cytomegalovirus exposure and HLA in healthy donors. Trimming removed 5 bases from V and 10 bases from J, with 18 bases in between. The CDR3 covers 14 residues. In germline, CDR1 is LNHDA, CDR2 SQIVND (reference sequence). The PCR was carried out with 60 Vbeta primers and 13 Jbeta primers. The data were produced by immunoSEQ multiplex PCR, yet TCRdb's version contains in-frame clones alone and is incomplete. This table holds 150,000 or so clones, around 81% found once. A few counts support this clone. Sequences were obtained from PBMCs. This rearrangement joins TRBV19 to TRBJ2-1; D is possibly TRBD2 (7 bases). The sequence was obtained from a woman in her thirties or forties in good health and CMV-seronegative. The chain's CDR3 is CASSFSTGGREQFF. In DNA form, the CDR3 reads TGTGCCAGTAGTTTCTCGACGGGGGGCAGAGAGCAGTTCTTC.